This T cell receptor beta chain was profiled in a study of cytomegalovirus exposure and HLA in healthy donors. Study information: Falling in the Caucasian-associated ancestry cluster were 81% of approximately 410 genotyped donors. Study results and limitations: Segments of the TCR beta V type were, in most cases, productive about 90% or about 30% of the time in an earlier analysis. Among TCR beta chains, those listed as cytomegalovirus-associated numbered roughly 150. Association of about 17,000 TCR beta sequences with HLA alleles was found at 0.05 false discovery rate in a later analysis.

Losses at the gene ends were 5 bases for V and 4 bases for J; bases not matched to a gene: 7. The germline CDR1 and CDR2 sequences are LNHDA and SQIVND (reference sequence). This CDR3 is 14 amino acids long. Researchers ran the PCR with 60 Vbeta and 13 Jbeta primers. Data came from immunoSEQ multiplex PCR; TCRdb stores just in-frame clones and leaves some out. Among about 160,000 clones listed, roughly 77% were seen once. Comment on this clone: As yet, its antigen is unknown. Different DNA sequences within this sample yield the same CDR3.

The sequencing sample was made of PBMCs. The rearrangement joins TRBV19 to TRBJ2-7, with 8 bases that match TRBD1. The clonotype was recovered from a woman aged 18-30 years in good health and CMV-seronegative. The CDR3 nucleotides read TGTGCCAGTAGTCTTCGGACAGGGCTTTACGAGCAGTACTTC. Translation gives CASSLRTGLYEQYF.